Listed here are 8 T cell receptor beta chains from one sample, sequenced in a study of blood T cells in healthy people across ages. The second PCR ran roughly 7 to 12 cycles with a sample-barcoded 5' primer and J-beta primers. A single record per CDR3 protein comes from TCRdb applying MiXCR to the 5' RACE reads. The sample lists about 800,000 distinct CDR3 sequences; around a quarter were seen once. This sample was shared with a second study, whose subject was T cells of mothers and their children.

Specimen: blood. These receptors were obtained from a boy younger than 18 in good health.

The chain couples TRBV29-1 to TRBJ2-7; D tentatively fits TRBD1 or TRBD2 (5 bases each). The V gene's germline CDR1 is SQVTM and CDR2 ANQGSEA. V was cut by 4 bases and J by 4 bases, with 14 bases left in between. CDR3 length equals 13 residues. CDR3 amino acids: CSVGDGDGYEQYF. DNA for the CDR3: TGCAGCGTTGGGGACGGGGATGGGTACGAGCAGTACTTC.

Note on this clonotype: A junction boundary mismatches the germline segment, possibly from a read error. The chain recombines TRBV7-7 with TRBJ2-5; a possible D gene is TRBD2 (5 bases). The DNA end favors TRBJ2-7, so the J call may be wrong. The CDR3 is made up of 13 amino acids. Germline V lookup: CDR1 SSHAT, CDR2 FNYEAQ (reference sequence). This chain's CDR3 is CASSLESGSEQYF. CDR3 nucleotides: TGTGCTAGCAGCTTAGAGTCGGGGTCCGAGCAGTACTTC.

This clonotype has just a few counts. V is TRBV20-1 and J is TRBJ1-4, with D uncertain. The CDR3 length is 15 residues. Germline V gives CDR1 DFQATT, CDR2 SNEGSKA (reference sequence). Deletions cut 1 base from V and 5 bases from J, with 14 bases between. The DNA of the CDR3 is TGCAGTGCTAGAGGGAGGAGAGGCCCGAATGAAAAACTGTTTTTT. Translation: CSARGRRGPNEKLFF.

Here the CDR3 DNA reads TGTGCCAGCAGCAAGGGACTAGCGGTTAACACCGGGGAGCTGTTTTTT. It is translated as CASSKGLAVNTGELFF. The chain recombines TRBV5-8 with TRBJ2-2; 11 nucleotides match TRBD2. V lost 4 bases and J lost 2; bases outside the gene matches: 4. Germline lookup yields CDR1 SGHTS and CDR2 YDEGEE. CDR3 length equals 16 residues.

Worth noting for this clonotype: This likely comes from a read error, as the CDR3 has no conserved phenylalanine or tryptophan at its end. The chain combines TRBV7-2 with TRBJ2-7; D possibly corresponds to TRBD2 (6 bases). Germline V gives CDR1 SGHTA, CDR2 FQGNSA. The V end was cut by 1 base, the J end by 4 bases, with 11 bases between. The CDR3 totals 14 residues. The CDR3 reads CASSLEASVYEQYY. The CDR3 nucleotides read TGTGCCAGCAGCTTAGAGGCTAGCGTTTACGAGCAGTACTAC.

This clonotype was seen only a few times. The rearrangement uses TRBV7-9 and TRBJ1-6; 7 nucleotides agree with TRBD1. With 5 bases clipped from V and 0 bases from J, the junction kept 10 bases outside the gene matches. CDR1 and CDR2 from the germline V gene are SEHNR and FQNEAQ (reference sequence). This CDR3 is 18 amino acids long. The CDR3 region has the DNA TGTGCCAGCAGCCGGGGGAGCGGGGACAGCTCCTATAATTCACCCCTCCACTTT. It encodes CASSRGSGDSSYNSPLHF.

This clonotype appeared many times. In DNA form, the CDR3 reads TGTGCCAGCAGCCTAGGAACGGGACTCCTCTTCCAGCAGTACTTC. Protein: CASSLGTGLLFQQYF. The V call is TRBV14, the J call TRBJ2-7, with D maybe TRBD2 (6 bases). The V gene's germline CDR1 is SGHDN and CDR2 FVKESK. The V end was cut by 4 bases, the J end by 8 bases, with 21 bases between. There are 15 residues in the CDR3.

This clonotype was detected a few times. The chain combines TRBV6-2 or TRBV6-3 with TRBJ2-1; 8 bases are a match to TRBD2. The CDR3 spans 17 residues. Germline CDR1 is MNHEY and CDR2 is SVGEGT. With 0 bases clipped from V and 3 bases from J, the junction kept 7 bases outside the gene matches. DNA of the CDR3: TGTGCCAGCAGTTACTCCCCGCCCGGGGGGGTCTACAATGAGCAGTTCTTC. It is translated as CASSYSPPGGVYNEQFF.